This T cell receptor (beta chain) derives from a study of blood T cell repertoires in COVID-19. Study as a whole: Researchers got acute and convalescent COVID-19 samples from the United States, Italy and Spain. Sample material is recorded as cDNA or gDNA derived from T cells, B-cell-depleted T cells, or PBMCs.

Original handling: The authors estimated nucleated cell counts from reference gene primer amplification. Data came from immunoSEQ multiplex PCR; TCRdb stores just in-frame clones and leaves some out. V, J and clone size are taken as reported in that table, and D and trimming were inferred from the DNA itself. The sample consists of about 30,000 clones, around 87% of them appearing once. CDR3 size: 17 residues. V lost 4 bases and J lost 8; bases outside the gene matches: 16. Germline-derived CDR1 and CDR2 are MNHNS and SASEGT. V usage is TRBV6-1 and J usage is TRBJ2-1, with TRBD1 identical over 8 bases. The TCR sequence derives from a man in his sixties with active COVID-19. Sequenced material: peripheral blood. In DNA, the CDR3 is TGTGCCAGCAGTGTCCATCGCGGGACAGGAGGACAGGATGAGCAGTTCTTC. Amino acid sequence: CASSVHRGTGGQDEQFF.